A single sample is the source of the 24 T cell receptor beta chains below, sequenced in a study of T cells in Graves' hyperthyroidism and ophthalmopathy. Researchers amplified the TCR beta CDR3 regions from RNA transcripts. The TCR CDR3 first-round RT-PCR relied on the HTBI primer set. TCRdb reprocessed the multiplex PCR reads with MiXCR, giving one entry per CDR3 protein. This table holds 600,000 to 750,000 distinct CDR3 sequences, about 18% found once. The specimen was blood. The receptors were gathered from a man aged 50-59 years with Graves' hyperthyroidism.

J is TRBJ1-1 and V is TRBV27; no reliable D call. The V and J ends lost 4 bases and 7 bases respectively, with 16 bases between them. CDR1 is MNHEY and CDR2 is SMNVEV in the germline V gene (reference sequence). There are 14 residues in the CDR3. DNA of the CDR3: TGTGCCAGCAGTTGGCGGGAGGGCGCCGTTGAAGCTTTCTTT. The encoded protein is CASSWREGAVEAFF.

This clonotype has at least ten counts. DNA for the CDR3: TGTGCCAGCAACAGGTTTCCGGACACTGAAGCTTTCTTT. It codes for CASNRFPDTEAFF. The chain joins TRBV7-2 to TRBJ1-1; the D gene is possibly TRBD1 (5 bases). Germline CDR1 SGHTA, CDR2 FQGNSA. This CDR3 is built from 13 residues. Trimming took 7 bases from V and 3 from J, leaving 12 bases between them.

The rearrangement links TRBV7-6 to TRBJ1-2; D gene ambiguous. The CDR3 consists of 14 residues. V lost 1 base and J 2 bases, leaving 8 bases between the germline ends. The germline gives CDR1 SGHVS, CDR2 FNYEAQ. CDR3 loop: CASSLEAENYGYTF. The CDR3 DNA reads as TGTGCCAGCAGCTTAGAGGCAGAGAACTATGGCTACACCTTC.

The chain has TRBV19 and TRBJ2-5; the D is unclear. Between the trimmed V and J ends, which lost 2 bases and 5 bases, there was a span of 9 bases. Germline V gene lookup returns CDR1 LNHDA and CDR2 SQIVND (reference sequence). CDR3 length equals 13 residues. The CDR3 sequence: CASSIQPVETQYF. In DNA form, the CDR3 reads TGTGCCAGTAGTATACAGCCGGTCGAGACCCAGTACTTC.

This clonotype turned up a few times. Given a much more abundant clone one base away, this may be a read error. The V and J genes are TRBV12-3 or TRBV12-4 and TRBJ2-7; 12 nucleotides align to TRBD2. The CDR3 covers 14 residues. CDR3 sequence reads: CASGTSGRTYERYF. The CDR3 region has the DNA TGTGCCAGCGGAACTAGCGGGAGGACCTACGAGCGGTACTTC.

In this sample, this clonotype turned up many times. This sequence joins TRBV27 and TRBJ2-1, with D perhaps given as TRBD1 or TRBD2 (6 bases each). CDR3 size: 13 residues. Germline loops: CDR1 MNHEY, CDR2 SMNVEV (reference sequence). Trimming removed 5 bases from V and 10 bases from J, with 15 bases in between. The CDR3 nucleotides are TGTGCCAGCAGTCCCAGGGGCGCGGGGGAGCAGTTCTTC. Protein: CASSPRGAGEQFF.

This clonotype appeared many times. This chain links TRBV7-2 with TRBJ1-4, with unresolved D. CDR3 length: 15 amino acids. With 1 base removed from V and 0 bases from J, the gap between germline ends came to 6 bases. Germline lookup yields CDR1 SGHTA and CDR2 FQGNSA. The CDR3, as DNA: TGTGCCAGCAGCTTAGGGCCGGCAACTAATGAAAAACTGTTTTTT. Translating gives CASSLGPATNEKLFF.

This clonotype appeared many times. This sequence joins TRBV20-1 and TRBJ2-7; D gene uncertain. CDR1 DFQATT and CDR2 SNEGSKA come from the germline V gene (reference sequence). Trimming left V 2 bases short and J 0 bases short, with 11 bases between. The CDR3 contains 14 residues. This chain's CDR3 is CSARSPKGSYEQYF. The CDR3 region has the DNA TGCAGTGCTAGATCCCCCAAGGGCTCCTACGAGCAGTACTTC.

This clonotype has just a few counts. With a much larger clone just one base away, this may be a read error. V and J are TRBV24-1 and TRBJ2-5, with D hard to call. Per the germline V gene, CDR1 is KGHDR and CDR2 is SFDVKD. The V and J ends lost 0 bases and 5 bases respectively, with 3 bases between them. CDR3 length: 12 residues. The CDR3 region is CATSDLKETQYF. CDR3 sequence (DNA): TGTGCCACCAGTGATTTGAAGGAGACCCAGTACTTC.

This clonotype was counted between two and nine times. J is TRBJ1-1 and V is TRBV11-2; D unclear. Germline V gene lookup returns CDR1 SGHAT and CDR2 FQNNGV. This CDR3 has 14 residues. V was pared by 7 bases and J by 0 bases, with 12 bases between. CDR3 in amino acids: CASTINRMNTEAFF. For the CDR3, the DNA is TGTGCCAGCACCATAAACAGAATGAACACTGAAGCTTTCTTT.

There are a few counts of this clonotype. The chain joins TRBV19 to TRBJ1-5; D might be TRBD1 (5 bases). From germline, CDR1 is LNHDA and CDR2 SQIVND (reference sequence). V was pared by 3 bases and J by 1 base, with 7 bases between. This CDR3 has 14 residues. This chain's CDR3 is CASSMWDSNQPQHF. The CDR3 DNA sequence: TGTGCCAGTAGTATGTGGGACAGCAATCAGCCCCAGCATTTT. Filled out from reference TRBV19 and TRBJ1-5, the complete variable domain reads DGGITQSPKYLFRKEGQNVTLSCEQNLNHDAMYWYRQDPGQGLRLIYYSQIVNDFQKGDIAEGYSVSREKKESFPLTVTSAQKNPTAFYLCASSMWDSNQPQHFGDGTRLSIL.

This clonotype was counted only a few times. As DNA, the CDR3 is TGTGCCTTCACTAGCGGGAGAGGGACAGATACGCAGTATTTT. It translates to CAFTSGRGTDTQYF. The chain recombines TRBV30 with TRBJ2-3, with TRBD2 matching over 11 bases. CDR3 size: 14 residues. V dropped 7 bases and J dropped 3; count of bases not matched to a gene: 6. CDR1 is GTSNPN and CDR2 is SVGIG in the germline V gene (reference sequence).

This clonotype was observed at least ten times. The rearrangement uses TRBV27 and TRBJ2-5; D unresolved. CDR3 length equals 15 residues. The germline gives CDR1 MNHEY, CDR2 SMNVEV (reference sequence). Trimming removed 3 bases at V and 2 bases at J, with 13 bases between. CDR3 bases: TGTGCCAGCAGTTTTTTAAAGGACGTTCAAGAGACCCAGTACTTC. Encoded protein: CASSFLKDVQETQYF.

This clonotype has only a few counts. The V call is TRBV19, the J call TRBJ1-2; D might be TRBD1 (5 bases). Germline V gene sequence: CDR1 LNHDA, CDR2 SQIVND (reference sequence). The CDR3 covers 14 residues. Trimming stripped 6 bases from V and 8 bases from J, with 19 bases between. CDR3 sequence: CASSSNQGIRGYTF. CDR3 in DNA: TGTGCCAGTAGCTCGAATCAGGGTATCAGGGGCTACACCTTC. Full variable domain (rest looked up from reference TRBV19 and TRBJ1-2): DGGITQSPKYLFRKEGQNVTLSCEQNLNHDAMYWYRQDPGQGLRLIYYSQIVNDFQKGDIAEGYSVSREKKESFPLTVTSAQKNPTAFYLCASSSNQGIRGYTFGSGTRLTVV.

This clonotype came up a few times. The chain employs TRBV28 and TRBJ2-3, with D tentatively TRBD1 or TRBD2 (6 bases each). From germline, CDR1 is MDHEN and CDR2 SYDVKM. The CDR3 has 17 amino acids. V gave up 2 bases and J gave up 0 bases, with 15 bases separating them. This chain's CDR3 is CASSLSDGGPSTDTQYF. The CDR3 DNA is TGTGCCAGCAGTTTAAGCGATGGGGGGCCTAGCACAGATACGCAGTATTTT.

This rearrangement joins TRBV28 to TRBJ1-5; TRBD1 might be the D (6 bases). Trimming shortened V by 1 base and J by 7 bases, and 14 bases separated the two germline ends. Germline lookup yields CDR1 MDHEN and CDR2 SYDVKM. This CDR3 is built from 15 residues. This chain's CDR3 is CASSLSGGGKQPQHF. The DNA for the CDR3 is TGTGCCAGCAGTTTATCCGGGGGCGGGAAACAGCCCCAGCATTTT.

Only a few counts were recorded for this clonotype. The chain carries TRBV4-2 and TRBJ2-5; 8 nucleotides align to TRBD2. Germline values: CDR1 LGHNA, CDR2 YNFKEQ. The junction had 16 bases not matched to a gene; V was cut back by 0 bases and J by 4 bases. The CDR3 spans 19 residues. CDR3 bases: TGTGCCAGCAGCCAAGAAGCTATACCGGGACTAGGCATAGCAGAGACCCAGTACTTC. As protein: CASSQEAIPGLGIAETQYF.

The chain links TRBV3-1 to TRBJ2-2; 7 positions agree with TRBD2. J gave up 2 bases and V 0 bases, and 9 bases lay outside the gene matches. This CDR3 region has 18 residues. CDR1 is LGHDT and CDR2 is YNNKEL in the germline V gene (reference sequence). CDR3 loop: CASSQDGTLAVNTGELFF. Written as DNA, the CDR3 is TGTGCCAGCAGCCAAGATGGGACTCTAGCGGTTAACACCGGGGAGCTGTTTTTT.

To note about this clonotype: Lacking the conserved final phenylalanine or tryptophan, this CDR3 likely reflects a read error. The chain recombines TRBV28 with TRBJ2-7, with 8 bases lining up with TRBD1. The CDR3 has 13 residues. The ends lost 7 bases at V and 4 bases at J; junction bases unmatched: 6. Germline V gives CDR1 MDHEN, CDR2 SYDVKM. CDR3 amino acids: CASNQGAAYEQYL. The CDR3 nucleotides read TGTGCCAGCAATCAGGGGGCAGCTTACGAGCAGTACCTC.

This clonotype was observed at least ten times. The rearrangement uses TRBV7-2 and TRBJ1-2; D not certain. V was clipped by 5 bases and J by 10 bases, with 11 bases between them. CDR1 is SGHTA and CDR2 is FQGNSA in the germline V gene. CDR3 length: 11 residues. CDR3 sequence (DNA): TGTGCCAGCAGCCTTAATGGAGACTACACCTTC. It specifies CASSLNGDYTF.

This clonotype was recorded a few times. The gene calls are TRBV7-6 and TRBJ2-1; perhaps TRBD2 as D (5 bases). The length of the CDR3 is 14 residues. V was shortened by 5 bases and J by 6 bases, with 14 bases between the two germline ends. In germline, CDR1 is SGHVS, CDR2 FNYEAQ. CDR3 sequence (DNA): TGTGCCAGCAGCCCCCTGGACTTACCCAATGAGCAGTTCTTC. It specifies CASSPLDLPNEQFF.

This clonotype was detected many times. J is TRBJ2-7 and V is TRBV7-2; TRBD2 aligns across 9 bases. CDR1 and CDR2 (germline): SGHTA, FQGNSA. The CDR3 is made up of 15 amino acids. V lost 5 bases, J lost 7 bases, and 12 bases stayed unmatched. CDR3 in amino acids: CASSRASGTSGEQYF. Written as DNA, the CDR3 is TGTGCCAGCAGCCGAGCTAGCGGGACCTCTGGGGAGCAGTACTTC.

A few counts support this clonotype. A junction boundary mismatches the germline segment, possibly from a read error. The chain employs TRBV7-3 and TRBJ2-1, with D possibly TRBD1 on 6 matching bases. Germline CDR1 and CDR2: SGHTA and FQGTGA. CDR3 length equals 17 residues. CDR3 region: CASSLRSSAGADSEQLF. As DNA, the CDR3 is TGTGCCAGCAGCTTAAGGAGCTCGGCAGGGGCTGATTCTGAGCAGCTCTTC. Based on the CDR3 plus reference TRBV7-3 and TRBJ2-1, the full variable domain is GAGVSQTPSNKVTEKGKYVELRCDPISGHTALYWYRQSLGQGPEFLIYFQGTGAADDSGLPNDRFFAVRPEGSVSTLKIQRTERGDSAVYLCASSLRSSAGADSEQLFGPGTRLTVL.

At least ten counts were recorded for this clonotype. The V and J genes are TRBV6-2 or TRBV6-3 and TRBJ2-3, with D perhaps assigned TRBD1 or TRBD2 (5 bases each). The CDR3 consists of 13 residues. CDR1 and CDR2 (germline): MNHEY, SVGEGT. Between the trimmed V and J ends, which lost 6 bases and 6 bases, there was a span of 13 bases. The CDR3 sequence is CASRHGAGDTQYF. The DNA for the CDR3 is TGTGCCAGCAGGCACGGGGCCGGGGATACGCAGTATTTT.